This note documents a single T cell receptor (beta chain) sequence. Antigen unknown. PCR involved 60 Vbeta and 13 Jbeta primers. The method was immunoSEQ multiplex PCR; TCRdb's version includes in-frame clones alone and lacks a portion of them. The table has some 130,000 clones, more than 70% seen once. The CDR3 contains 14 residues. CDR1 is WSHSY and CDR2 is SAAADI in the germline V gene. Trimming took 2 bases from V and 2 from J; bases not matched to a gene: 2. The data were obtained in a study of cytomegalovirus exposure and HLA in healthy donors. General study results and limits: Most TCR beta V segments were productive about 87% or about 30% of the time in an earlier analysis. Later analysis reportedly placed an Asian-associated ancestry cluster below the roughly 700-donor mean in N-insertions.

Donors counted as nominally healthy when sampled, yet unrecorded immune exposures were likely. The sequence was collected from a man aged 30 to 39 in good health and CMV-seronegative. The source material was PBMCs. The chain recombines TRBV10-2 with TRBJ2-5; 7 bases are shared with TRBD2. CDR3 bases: TGCGCCAGCAGTGAGGCTAGCGGACAAGAGACCCAGTACTTC. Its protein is CASSEASGQETQYF.